Following are 11 T cell receptor beta chains from one sample sequenced in a study of T cells in Graves' hyperthyroidism and ophthalmopathy. Template material for amplifying TCR beta CDR3 regions consisted of RNA transcripts. Initially, a first-round RT-PCR of the TCR CDR3 employed the HTBI primer set. TCRdb called the multiplex PCR reads again in MiXCR, with one record for every CDR3 protein. The profile shows around 800,000 distinct CDR3 sequences, roughly 40% of them singletons. Source material: blood. The receptors shown here come from a man between 18 and 35 years old with Graves' hyperthyroidism.

V usage is TRBV20-1 and J usage is TRBJ1-3; D remains ambiguous. The CDR3 is 11 amino acids. CDR1 is DFQATT and CDR2 is SNEGSKA in the germline V gene (reference sequence). Trimming removed 3 bases from V and 8 bases from J, with 8 bases in between. CDR3 protein: CSARGRDTIYF. The DNA for the CDR3 is TGCAGTGCTAGGGGAAGGGACACCATATATTTT.

To note about this clonotype: The CDR3 does not close with the conserved phenylalanine or tryptophan, likely indicating a read error. It is unclear where the CDR3 begins or ends on the DNA, so no DNA is shown, and the CDR3 is as TCRdb lists it. The rearrangement links TRBV7-8 to TRBJ2-7. CDR1 SGHVS and CDR2 FQNEAQ come from the germline V gene. Counting both end residues, the CDR3 totals 11 amino acids. This CDR3 reads CASSPPTGLYT.

This clonotype came up a few times. The chain uses TRBV10-3 and TRBJ2-7; D ambiguous. Germline CDR1 and CDR2: ENHRY and SYGVKD. CDR3 size: 13 residues. V was clipped by 11 bases and J by 2 bases, with 16 bases between them. The CDR3 here is CASSRNHTYEQYF. The DNA of the CDR3 is TGTGCCTCCTCACGGAACCATACCTACGAGCAGTACTTC.

This clonotype was observed once. This chain uses TRBV25-1 with TRBJ2-5, with TRBD1 as a possible D gene (6 bases). Germline lookup yields CDR1 MGHDK and CDR2 SYGVNS. CDR3 length: 14 residues. Trimming shortened V by 2 bases and J by 5 bases, and 12 bases separated the two germline ends. Here the CDR3 reads CASSEGGPMETQYF. The CDR3 DNA reads as TGTGCCAGCAGTGAAGGGGGCCCCATGGAGACCCAGTACTTC.

The V gene is TRBV28, the J gene TRBJ2-5; a weak D match, TRBD2 (6 bases). V lost 5 bases, J lost 5 bases, and 18 bases lay in between. The CDR3 is 15 amino acids. Germline values: CDR1 MDHEN, CDR2 SYDVKM. The CDR3 region is CASSELVARGETQYF. CDR3 sequence (DNA): TGTGCCAGCAGTGAACTCGTGGCCCGGGGGGAGACCCAGTACTTC.

This clonotype was detected ten times or more. The rearrangement joins TRBV2 to TRBJ1-5; 8 bases are a match to TRBD1. From germline, CDR1 is SNHLY and CDR2 FYNNEI. V lost 6 bases, J lost 4 bases, and 8 bases stayed unmatched. The CDR3 contains 15 residues. The CDR3 nucleotides are TGTGCCAGCAGACCGACAGGGGATGGAAATCAGCCCCAGCATTTT. Amino acid sequence: CASRPTGDGNQPQHF. The full variable domain, its missing parts supplied by reference TRBV2 and TRBJ1-5, is EPEVTQTPSHQVTQMGQEVILRCVPISNHLYFYWYRQILGQKVEFLVSFYNNEISEKSEIFDDQFSVERPDGSNFTLKIRSTKLEDSAMYFCASRPTGDGNQPQHFGDGTRLSIL.

This clonotype was counted only a few times. V and J are TRBV19 and TRBJ2-5, with 9 bases fitting TRBD1. CDR1 LNHDA and CDR2 SQIVND come from the germline V gene (reference sequence). This CDR3 has 13 amino acids. J was trimmed by 4 bases and V by 4 bases; bases with no gene match: 1. The CDR3 spells CASSNRGRETQYF. In nucleotides, the CDR3 is TGTGCCAGTAGTAACAGGGGGCGAGAGACCCAGTACTTC.

The chain employs TRBV2 and TRBJ1-2, with 7 bases that match TRBD1. Unmatched junction bases numbered 11, after V lost 6 bases and J lost 7 bases. CDR1 is SNHLY and CDR2 is FYNNEI in the germline V gene. This CDR3 comprises 14 residues. The CDR3 region is CASRAVDRASGYTF. CDR3 coding DNA: TGTGCCAGCAGGGCTGTAGACAGGGCGAGTGGCTACACCTTC.

This clonotype has ten or more counts. This CDR3 reads CAISEQGGGGYTF. The CDR3 coding sequence is TGTGCCATCAGTGAACAGGGCGGTGGTGGCTACACCTTC. The gene calls are TRBV10-3 and TRBJ1-2; D is possibly TRBD1 (6 bases). Germline V gene data show CDR1 as ENHRY and CDR2 as SYGVKD. The length of the CDR3 is 13 residues. The ends were cut back, 3 bases at V and 7 bases at J, with 12 bases in the middle.

CDR3 amino acids: CASSYSGAGDQETQYF. The CDR3, as DNA: TGTGCCAGCAGTTACTCTGGGGCGGGGGACCAAGAGACCCAGTACTTC. This chain links TRBV6-2 or TRBV6-3 with TRBJ2-5, with 7 bases aligning to TRBD2. Trimming cost V 0 bases and J 0 bases; bases outside gene matches: 4. CDR1 is MNHEY and CDR2 is SVGEGT in the germline V gene. The CDR3 is made up of 16 amino acids.

The chain carries TRBV5-4 and TRBJ1-1; the D is unclear. From germline, CDR1 is SGHNT and CDR2 YYREEE (reference sequence). Trimming stripped 2 bases from V and 2 bases from J, with 13 bases between. There are 15 residues in the CDR3. In DNA, the CDR3 is TGTGCCAGCAGCTTCATCGATAGGGATAACACTGAAGCTTTCTTT. This translates into CASSFIDRDNTEAFF. Full variable domain (missing parts from reference TRBV5-4 and TRBJ1-1): ETGVTQSPTHLIKTRGQQVTLRCSSQSGHNTVSWYQQALGQGPQFIFQYYREEENGRGNFPPRFSGLQFPNYSSELNVNALELDDSALYLCASSFIDRDNTEAFFGQGTRLTVV.